The entry that follows covers one TCR beta chain sequence. The antigen this receptor binds is unknown. Nothing much larger sits one base from this clone, and base qualities are not available. TCRbeta-specific cDNA was reverse-transcribed from roughly 500 ng total RNA using a constant-region primer and ProtoScript II reverse transcriptase. Construction of the TCRbeta libraries relied on three nested rounds of multiplex PCR, following a slightly modified ARM-PCR procedure. Each of the first two PCR rounds ran for approximately 11 cycles and used multiplex TRBV1-TRBV30 forward primers together with a Cbeta reverse primer. A final 25-cycle PCR with Deep VentR polymerase added sample barcodes and Illumina adapters. Before sequencing, amplicons of 200-500 bp were gel-purified using a QIAquick gel extraction kit. The TCRbeta amplicons were sequenced with 250-bp paired-end reads on an Illumina HiSeq 2500. Per the source publication's procedure: Quality trimming of reads was performed with Trimmomatic v0.33, and paired reads were merged with FLASH v1.2.11 so that full CDR3 sequences could be recovered. V, D and J germline segments were assigned to the rearranged TCRbeta sequences by MiGEC v1.2.1b. VDJtools v1.0.0 computed clonotype statistics and Shannon-Wiener diversity indices. Except for diversity analysis, only the 250 most abundant clonotypes of each sample were used in subsequent analyses to reduce sampling bias. TCRdb reworked the public reads: Q25 trimming with fastp, MiXCR clone assembly, productive beta chains retained. Each entry is one CDR3 protein sequence, shown with its most common DNA and genes. TCRdb's processing, not the authors', yielded these V and J calls. Here the sample has about 350,000 distinct CDR3 sequences; about 61% occur a single time. About 6.1% of the sample rests with the top ten.

TRIzol reagent was used to extract blood RNA from unsorted whole blood, while the DNeasy Blood & Tissue kit provided the germline DNA. At the time of sampling, the patients were treatment-naive and had chronic HBV infection. Before surgery, roughly 4 milliliters of peripheral blood were drawn into K2EDTA tubes. This specimen comes from a study of tumor-infiltrating lymphocytes in primary liver carcinoma listed by TCRdb under 2017. Notes on the research overall: Between November 2015 and 2016, 4 to 6 patients in China with histopathologically diagnosed primary liver carcinoma had surgical resection. Reproducibility between technical replicate repertoires was high, with correlation coefficients above 0.95 and mean shared-clone rates approximately 0.88. TCRbeta repertoire sequencing covered approximately 35 specimens from 5 patients: 25 tumor regions, 5 adjacent noncancerous liver tissues and 5 peripheral blood samples. The study combined TCRbeta repertoire sequencing, expression microarrays and whole-exome sequencing across five regions of each liver tumor, with adjacent normal tissue and blood. The five patients, three men and two women aged 30 to 69 years, had hepatocellular carcinoma (four) or combined HCC and intrahepatic cholangiocarcinoma (one). Each sample produced about 3.5 to 8 million productive TCRbeta reads, and read depth showed no significant difference between tissue types. The tumors of the five patients were staged as T1-T3 N0M0, with maximum diameters ranging from roughly 4 to 10 cm. The investigation overall reported the following: Repertoire overlap was found to be higher between tumor regions (mean approximately 35%) than between tumor-adjacent (around 17%) or tumor-blood (roughly 15%) pairs, consistent with antigen-driven expansion. The top 250 clones accounted for a significantly greater share of the repertoire in tumors than in blood (p = 0.039). Bulk unsorted samples precluded comparing CD4+ and CD8+ T cell repertoires. Because sequencing covered only the TCR beta chain and unpaired alpha chains were not captured, true repertoire diversity is likely underestimated. Only 4 or 5 patients were included in the study, and the authors note that the findings should be validated in a larger study.

Via the germline V gene (reference sequence), CDR1 is GTSNPN and CDR2 SVGIG. The CDR3 measures 15 amino acids from cysteine to phenylalanine. The kept DNA is CDR3 alone, 45 bases in frame from the first base. The trim is 1 base for V and 0 bases for J, with a gap of 7 bases between the germline ends. The receptor was derived from a man between 40 and 49 years old with primary liver carcinoma and hepatitis B virus infection. The sequence is built from TRBV30 and TRBJ2-6; tentative D gene TRBD2, with 5 bases matching. What was sequenced was peripheral blood. For the CDR3, the sequence is CAWSARVSGANVLTF. At the DNA level, the sequence is TGTGCCTGGAGTGCGAGGGTCTCTGGGGCCAACGTCCTGACTTTC.